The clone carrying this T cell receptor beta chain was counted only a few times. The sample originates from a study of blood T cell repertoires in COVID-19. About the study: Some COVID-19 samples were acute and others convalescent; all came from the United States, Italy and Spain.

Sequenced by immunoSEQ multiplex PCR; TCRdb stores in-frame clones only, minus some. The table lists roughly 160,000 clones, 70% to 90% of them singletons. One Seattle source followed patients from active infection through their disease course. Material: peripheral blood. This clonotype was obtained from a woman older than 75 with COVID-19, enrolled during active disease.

Written as DNA, the CDR3 is TGTGCCAGCAGCTTAGGCAGGGGGCCGGGCTCACCCCTCCACTTT. This translates into CASSLGRGPGSPLHF. J is TRBJ1-6 and V is TRBV7-2; 8 bases match TRBD1. Trimming took 1 base from V and 10 from J; bases not matched to a gene: 6. This CDR3 region has 15 residues. The V gene's germline CDR1 is SGHTA and CDR2 FQGNSA.